These 3 T cell receptor beta chains originate from one sample sequenced in a study of blood T cell repertoires in COVID-19 (dated by TCRdb to the early 2020s). The receptor library was made with the immunoSEQ multiplex PCR assay. The table comes from immuneACCESS by way of TCRdb, which keeps in-frame sequences with V and J called. Part of the clones is missing from these tables; in studies checked, under half for an unresolved V gene and the rest for unknown reasons. The sample yields about 130,000 clones; around 81% were counted once. The ten largest make up 3.5% to 4% of the sample. The sample was peripheral blood. Source of these receptors: a woman in her forties or fifties with acute or convalescent COVID-19.

This chain uses TRBV6-1 with TRBJ1-3; TRBD1 agrees at 8 bases. V lost 4 bases, J lost 0 bases, and 5 bases stayed unmatched. Looked up from germline, CDR1 is MNHNS and CDR2 is SASEGT. The length of the CDR3 is 16 residues. The CDR3 is CASSGGQARSGNTIYF. CDR3 in DNA: TGTGCCAGCAGTGGGGGACAGGCCCGCTCTGGAAACACCATATATTTT.

V usage is TRBV11-2 and J usage is TRBJ1-1, with D unresolved. This CDR3 comprises 10 residues. Germline assignment: CDR1 SGHAT and CDR2 FQNNGV. The germline V and J ends were trimmed by 9 bases and 0 bases, with 2 bases remaining between them. CDR3 in amino acids: CASMNTEAFF. CDR3 coding DNA: TGTGCCAGTATGAACACTGAAGCTTTCTTT.

This clone was counted a single time. The chain recombines TRBV7-6 with TRBJ2-3; D not resolved. This CDR3 comprises 14 residues. Germline CDR1 SGHVS, CDR2 FNYEAQ. Trimming left V 4 bases short and J 1 base short, with 9 bases between. The CDR3 bases are TGTGCCAGCAGCTCCGTACTCCGCACAGATACGCAGTATTTT. It encodes CASSSVLRTDTQYF.